Described below is a single T cell receptor (beta chain) sequence and its context. The antigen is not known. TCRdb re-called the reads with MiXCR, one entry per CDR3 protein. This table holds some 700,000 distinct CDR3 sequences, under 40% found once. These data come from a study of T cell repertoires in cytomegalovirus infection. Study overall: It can be stated that public TCR beta signatures indicated CMV infection as well as a matching HLA type.

This CDR3 has 21 amino acids. Germline values: CDR1 SGHTA, CDR2 FQGTGA. The junction had 18 bases not matched to a gene; V was cut back by 5 bases and J by 0 bases. Study results and limitations: CMV-specific HLA-C-restricted TCR beta clonotypes dominated the ex vivo response.

J is TRBJ1-4 and V is TRBV7-3, with 10 bases aligning to TRBD1. Source material: PBMCs. The TCR comes from a human donor in good health (CMV status not recorded). Some clones in this sample may be carry-over from other donors' samples. This CDR3 is CASSPFDSGQGKNATNEKLFF. Written as DNA, the CDR3 is TGTGCCAGCAGCCCATTCGACTCGGGACAGGGGAAAAATGCAACTAATGAAAAACTGTTTTTT.